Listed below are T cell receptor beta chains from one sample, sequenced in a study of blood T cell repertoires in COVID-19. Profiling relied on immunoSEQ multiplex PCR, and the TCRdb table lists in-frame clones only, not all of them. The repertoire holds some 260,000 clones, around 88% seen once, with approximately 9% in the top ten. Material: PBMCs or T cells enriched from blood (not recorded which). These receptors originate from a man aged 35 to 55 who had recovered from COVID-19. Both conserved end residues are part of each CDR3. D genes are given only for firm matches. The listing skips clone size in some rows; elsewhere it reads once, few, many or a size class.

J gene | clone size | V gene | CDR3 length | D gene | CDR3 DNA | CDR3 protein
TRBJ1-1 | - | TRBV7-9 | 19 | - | TGTGCCAGCAGCCCAACTCCCGGCAGGGGACGGATTGGGAACACTGAAGCTTTCTTT | CASSPTPGRGRIGNTEAFF
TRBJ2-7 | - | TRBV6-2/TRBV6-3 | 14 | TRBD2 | TGTGCCAGCAGTCTCGGACTAGCGGGAGCCGAGCAGTACTTC | CASSLGLAGAEQYF
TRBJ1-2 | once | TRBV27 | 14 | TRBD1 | TGTGCCAGCAGTCTTACGACAGGGGGCAGTGGCTACACCTTC | CASSLTTGGSGYTF
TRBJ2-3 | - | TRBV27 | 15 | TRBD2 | TGTGCCAGCAGCGAAACGACTAGCGGGAGAGATACGCAGTATTTT | CASSETTSGRDTQYF
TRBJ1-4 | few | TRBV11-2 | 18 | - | TGTGCCAGCAGCTTAGAACCTGACAGGTCACGGGCTAATGAAAAACTGTTTTTT | CASSLEPDRSRANEKLFF
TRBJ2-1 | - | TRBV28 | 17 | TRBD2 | TGTGCCAGCAGTTTGGGTTACGCGGGAGAGCATGGCGATGAGCAGTTCTTC | CASSLGYAGEHGDEQFF
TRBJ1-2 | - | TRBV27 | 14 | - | TGTGCCAGCAGTTCTGCGGGAGGGTCGTTGGGCTACACCTTC | CASSSAGGSLGYTF
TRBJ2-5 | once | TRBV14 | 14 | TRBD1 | TGTGCCAGCACCCCCCTGACAGGGTTCGGGACCCAGTACTTC | CASTPLTGFGTQYF
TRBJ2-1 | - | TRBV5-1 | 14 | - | TGCGCCAGCAGCTTGGAGGGAGGCGTGGATGAGCAGTTCTTC | CASSLEGGVDEQFF
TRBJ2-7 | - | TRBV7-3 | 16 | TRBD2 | TGTGCCAGCAGCCTAAACGGAGCGGGAGGGTCCTACGAGCAGTACTTC | CASSLNGAGGSYEQYF
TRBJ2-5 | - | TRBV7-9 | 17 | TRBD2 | TGTGCCAGCAGCGCACCGGGACTAGCGGGGGGGAGAGAGACCCAGTACTTC | CASSAPGLAGGRETQYF
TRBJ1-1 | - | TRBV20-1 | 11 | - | TGCAGTGCTTACAGGGCCAATGAAGCTTTCTTT | CSAYRANEAFF
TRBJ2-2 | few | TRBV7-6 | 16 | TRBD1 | TGTGCCAGCAGCTTAGTAGGACAGGGCGGTCCCGGGGAGCTGTTTTTT | CASSLVGQGGPGELFF
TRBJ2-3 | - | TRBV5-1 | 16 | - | TGCGCCAGCAGCCAAGAAGGCGGACTAAATACAGATACGCAGTATTTT | CASSQEGGLNTDTQYF
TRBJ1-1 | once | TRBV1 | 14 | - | TGCACCAGCAGCCAAGATCGCCAGGACACTGAAGCTTTCTTT | CTSSQDRQDTEAFF
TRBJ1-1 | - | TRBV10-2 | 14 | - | TGCGCCAGCAGTGATGGGTTCGGCGGCACTGAAGCTTTCTTT | CASSDGFGGTEAFF
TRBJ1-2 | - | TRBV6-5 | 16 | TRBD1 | TGTGCCAGCAGTTCAGGGCAGGGGGCGTTAAACTATGGCTACACCTTC | CASSSGQGALNYGYTF
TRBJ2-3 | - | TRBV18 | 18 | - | TGTGCCAGCTCACCACCGTACGAACAGTGGCAGGGCAAGACGCCAGCGAATTTT | CASSPPYEQWQGKTPANF
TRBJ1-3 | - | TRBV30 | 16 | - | TGTGCCTGGAGTACCGCGGACTGGTTCTCCGGAAACACCATATATTTT | CAWSTADWFSGNTIYF
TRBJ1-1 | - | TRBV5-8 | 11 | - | TGTGCCAGCGGCATTTACACTGAAGCTTTCTTT | CASGIYTEAFF
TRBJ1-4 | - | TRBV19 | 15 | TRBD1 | TGTGCCAGTAGTGAAAGTCCGGACAGGGGTGAAAAACTGTTTTTT | CASSESPDRGEKLFF
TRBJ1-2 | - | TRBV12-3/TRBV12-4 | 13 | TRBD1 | TGTGCCAGCAGTGACAGGGAATTCTATGGCTACACCTTC | CASSDREFYGYTF
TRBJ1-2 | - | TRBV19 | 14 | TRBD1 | TGTGCCAGTAGTATGGACAGGTCTAACTATGGCTACACCTTC | CASSMDRSNYGYTF
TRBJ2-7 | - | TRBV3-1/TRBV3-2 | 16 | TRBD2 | TGTGCCAGCAGCCCATTTATTTCTAGCGGGAGCTACGAGCAGTACTTC | CASSPFISSGSYEQYF
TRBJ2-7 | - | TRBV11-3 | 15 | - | TGTGCCAGCAGCTTCGGCAGGGTAGAGCTCTACGAGCAGTACTTC | CASSFGRVELYEQYF
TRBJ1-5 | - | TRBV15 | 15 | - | TGTGCCACCAGCAGCATACACAATAGCAATCAGCCCCAGCATTTT | CATSSIHNSNQPQHF